The sequence of this T cell receptor beta chain was determined in a study of T cell responses to AZD1222 COVID-19 vaccine (TCRdb year 2021). Regarding the study in general: AZD1222 recipients with second doses at about 4 weeks or about 12 weeks were pooled, because spike-specific TCR depth and breadth did not differ between schedules. TCR sequencing was performed for roughly 250 trial participants, of whom around 200 were given two doses of AZD1222 and approximately 25 were given two doses of MenACWY control vaccine. Trial participants were enrolled by age into 18-55, 56-69 and 70-plus year subgroups, with roughly 160, 29 and 62 TCR-sequenced participants respectively. What the research found in general, with its limitations: After two AZD1222 doses, spike-specific TCR breadth and depth were significantly higher than at day 0 and than in MenACWY recipients. Because no day 14 peak-response samples were available, repertoires were characterized only after the peak T cell response. Reportedly, almost half of the unique spike-specific TCRs recognized epitopes lying outside the regions that are mutated in the B.1.351 and B.1.1.7 variants. Participants were mostly white British and included more females than males, and it was suggested by the authors that clonal diversity may have been underestimated. Only five or six AZD1222 recipients were SARS-CoV-2 seropositive at baseline, limiting conclusions about previously exposed vaccinees. Vaccine-associated CD4 TCRs spanned the whole spike protein, with dominant responses in regions 160-218 and 743-854. The 56-69-year group was small, and its depth increase did not reach significance, likely because of low power.

The CDR3 regions of human TCRbeta chains were analyzed by immunosequencing. The source study handled its data this way. TCRs in the repertoires were matched against a reference library of SARS-CoV-2-specific TCRs that had been generated with the MIRA antigen-specificity platform. Breadth meant the fraction of unique TCRs that were SARS-CoV-2-associated, whereas depth meant the fraction of total T cells that were SARS-CoV-2-associated. Each spike-specific TCR was assigned to its reactive spike region and to a CD4 or CD8 class using the MIRA data. Log10-transformed breadth and depth values were compared by one-way ANOVA with Sidak's multiple comparisons tests. In TCRdb, the immuneACCESS table is reduced to in-frame sequences with V and J assigned. These tables do not hold every clone; where another copy was compared, an unresolved V gene accounts for under half, and the others remain unexplained. The V and J calls and clone size come from that table; D and trimming were worked out from the DNA. The sample profile shows under 95,000 clones; roughly nine tenths of them were found once. The ten largest clones represent approximately 3% of the sample.

The meaning of the sample's time point label: baseline before first vaccination. The vaccinee samples were drawn from two UK trials, COV001 and COV002, one of which was a single-blind randomized controlled phase 2/3 trial testing AZD1222 (ChAdOx1 nCoV-19) in healthy adults. For TCRbeta chain sequencing, PBMC samples were collected from trial participants at day 0 and at day 28 after the second dose. This clone was recorded once. Its antigen specificity is not known. Base qualities are missing; no much larger clone stands one base away. Including the terminal cysteine and phenylalanine, the CDR3 comprises 16 residues. Only CDR3 DNA remains: 48 bases, in frame from the first base. The germline V gene provides CDR1 SNHLY and CDR2 FYNNEI. V is clipped by 3 bases and J by 1 base, and the sequence between their germline boundaries is 15 bases long.

The sequence joins TRBV2 to TRBJ1-1, with TRBD1 as a weak D call on 5 bases. The sequence was obtained from an adult in good health. The sequencing here drew on peripheral blood, taken on day 0 of AZD1222 vaccination. CDR3 reads: CASSDQGSLTNTEAFF. The nucleotide sequence reads TGTGCCAGCAGTGATCAGGGTTCGCTAACGAACACTGAAGCTTTCTTT. The full variable domain, with segments outside the CDR3 supplied by the reference TRBV2 and TRBJ1-1 proteins, appears as EPEVTQTPSHQVTQMGQEVILRCVPISNHLYFYWYRQILGQKVEFLVSFYNNEISEKSEIFDDQFSVERPDGSNFTLKIRSTKLEDSAMYFCASSDQGSLTNTEAFFGQGTRLTVV.